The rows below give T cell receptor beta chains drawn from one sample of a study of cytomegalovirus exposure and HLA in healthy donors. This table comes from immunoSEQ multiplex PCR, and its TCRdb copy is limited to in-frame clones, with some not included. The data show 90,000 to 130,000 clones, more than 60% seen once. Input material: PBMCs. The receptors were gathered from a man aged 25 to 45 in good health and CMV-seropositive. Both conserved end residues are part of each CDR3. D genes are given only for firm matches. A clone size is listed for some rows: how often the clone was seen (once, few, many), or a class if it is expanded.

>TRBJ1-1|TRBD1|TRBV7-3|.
TGTGCCAGCAGCTTAACGCCGGGACAGGCCGAGGGGGCTTTCTTT
CASSLTPGQAEGAFF
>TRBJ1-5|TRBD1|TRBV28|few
TGTGCCAGCAGTGCCTCGACAGGGTACAATCAGCCCCAGCATTTT
CASSASTGYNQPQHF
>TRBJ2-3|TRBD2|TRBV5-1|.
TGCGCCAGCAGCTCGCTGACTAGCGGGAGTGATACGCAGTATTTT
CASSSLTSGSDTQYF
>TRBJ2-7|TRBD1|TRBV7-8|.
TGTGCCAGCAGCTCGCGCGGGACAGGGGTACGTGGGCAGTACTTC
CASSSRGTGVRGQYF
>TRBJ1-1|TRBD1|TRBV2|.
TGTGCCAATCGACAGGGGGCTACTAACACTGAAGCTTTCTTT
CANRQGATNTEAFF
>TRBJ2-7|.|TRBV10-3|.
TGTGCCATCAGTGACCGACAGGCAGGATTGCCCTACGAGCAGTACTTC
CAISDRQAGLPYEQYF
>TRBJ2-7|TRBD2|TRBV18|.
TGTGCCAGCTCACCTCAAAGCGGGGGGACATCCTACGAGCAGTACTTC
CASSPQSGGTSYEQYF
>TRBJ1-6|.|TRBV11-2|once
TGTGCCAGCAGCCCGTCTCACGGGGAGAGATCACCCCTCCACTTT
CASSPSHGERSPLHF
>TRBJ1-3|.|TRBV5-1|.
TGCGCCAGCAGCGCCGGGGGAGAAGGAAACACCATATATTTT
CASSAGGEGNTIYF
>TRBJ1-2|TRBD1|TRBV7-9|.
TGTGCCAGCAGCCATGGGACAGGGAAAGGCTACACCTTC
CASSHGTGKGYTF
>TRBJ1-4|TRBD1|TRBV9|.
TGTGCCAGCAGCCCCCGCCGGGACAGGGTAGGAAAACTGTTTTTT
CASSPRRDRVGKLFF
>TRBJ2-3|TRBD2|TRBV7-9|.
TGTGCCAGCAGCTTAACGGCTAGCGGAAGACCGGATACGCAGTATTTT
CASSLTASGRPDTQYF
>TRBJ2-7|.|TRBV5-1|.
TGCGCCAGCAGCTTTGTGGGGGGGCCTTACGAGCAGTACTTC
CASSFVGGPYEQYF
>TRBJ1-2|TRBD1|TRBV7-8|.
TGTGCCAGCAGCTTAGGGGGACAGGGGAATGGCTACACCTTC
CASSLGGQGNGYTF
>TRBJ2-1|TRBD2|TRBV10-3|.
TGTGCCATCAGTGAGCCCCTAGCGGGTAGCTCCTACAATGAGCAGTTCTTC
CAISEPLAGSSYNEQFF
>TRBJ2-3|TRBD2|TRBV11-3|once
TGTGCCAGCAGCTTGACTAGCGCCTACACAGATACGCAGTATTTT
CASSLTSAYTDTQYF
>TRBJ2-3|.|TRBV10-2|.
TGCGCCAGCAGTGAGTCGGCCGCTCTGTTGACAGATACGCAGTATTTT
CASSESAALLTDTQYF
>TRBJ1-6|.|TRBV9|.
TGTGCCAGCAGCGTAGACGGGGAAGGATCGTCACCCCTCCACTTT
CASSVDGEGSSPLHF
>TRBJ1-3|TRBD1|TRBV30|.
TGTGCCTGGAGTGGGGGGGACAGCCGCTCTGGAAACACCATATATTTT
CAWSGGDSRSGNTIYF
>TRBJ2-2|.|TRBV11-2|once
TGTGCCAGCAACCTGGGACTTAAAGGGGGGGAGCTGTTTTTT
CASNLGLKGGELFF
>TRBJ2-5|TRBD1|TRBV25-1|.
TGTGCCAGCAAACTAAGGTCGGGACAGGGGAAAGAGACCCAGTACTTC
CASKLRSGQGKETQYF
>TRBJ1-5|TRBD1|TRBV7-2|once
TGTGCCAGCAGCTTAGTACGGGACAGTGTCAATCAGCCCCAGCATTTT
CASSLVRDSVNQPQHF
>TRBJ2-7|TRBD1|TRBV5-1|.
TGCGCCAGCAGCCCCGGGACAGGGTCCTACGAGCAGTACTTC
CASSPGTGSYEQYF
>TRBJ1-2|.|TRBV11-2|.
TGTGCCAGCAGCTTTTCAGGGGACTATGGCTACACCTTC
CASSFSGDYGYTF